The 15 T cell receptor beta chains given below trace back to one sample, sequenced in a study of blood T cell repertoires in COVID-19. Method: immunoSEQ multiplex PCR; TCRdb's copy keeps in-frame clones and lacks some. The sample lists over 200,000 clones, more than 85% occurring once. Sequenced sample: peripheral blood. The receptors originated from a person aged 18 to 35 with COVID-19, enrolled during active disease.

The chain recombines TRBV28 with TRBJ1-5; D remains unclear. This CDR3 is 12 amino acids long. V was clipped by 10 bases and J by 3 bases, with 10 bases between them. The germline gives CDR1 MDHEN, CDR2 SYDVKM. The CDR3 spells CATRGSNQPQHF. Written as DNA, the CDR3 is TGTGCCACCCGAGGGTCCAATCAGCCCCAGCATTTT.

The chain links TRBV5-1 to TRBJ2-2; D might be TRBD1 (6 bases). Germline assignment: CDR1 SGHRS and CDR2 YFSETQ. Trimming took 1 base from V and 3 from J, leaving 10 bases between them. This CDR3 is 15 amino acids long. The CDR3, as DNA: TGCGCCAGCAGCTTGACCAGGGGAGACACCGGGGAGCTGTTTTTT. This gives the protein CASSLTRGDTGELFF.

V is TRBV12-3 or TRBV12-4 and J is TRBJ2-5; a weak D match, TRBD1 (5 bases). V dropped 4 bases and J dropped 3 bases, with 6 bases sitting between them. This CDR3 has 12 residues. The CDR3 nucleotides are TGTGCCAGCAGTTGGGGCGAAGAGACCCAGTACTTC. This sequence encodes CASSWGEETQYF.

The CDR3 protein is CASSLSTSERTDTQYF. As DNA, the CDR3 is TGTGCCAGCAGCCTATCGACTAGCGAACGCACAGATACGCAGTATTTT. The V and J genes are TRBV7-9 and TRBJ2-3, with 8 positions matching TRBD2. The CDR3 is 16 amino acids. Germline-derived CDR1 and CDR2 are SEHNR and FQNEAQ (reference sequence). J gave up 1 base and V 5 bases, and 8 bases lay outside the gene matches.

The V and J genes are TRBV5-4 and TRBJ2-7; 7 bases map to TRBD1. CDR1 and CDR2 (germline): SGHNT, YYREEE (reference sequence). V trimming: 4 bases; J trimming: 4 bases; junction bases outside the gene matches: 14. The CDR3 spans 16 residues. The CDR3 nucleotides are TGTGCCAGCAGCAACCCCGTGACAGGGAAGCCTTACGAGCAGTACTTC. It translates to CASSNPVTGKPYEQYF. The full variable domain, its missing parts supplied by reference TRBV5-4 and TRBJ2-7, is ETGVTQSPTHLIKTRGQQVTLRCSSQSGHNTVSWYQQALGQGPQFIFQYYREEENGRGNFPPRFSGLQFPNYSSELNVNALELDDSALYLCASSNPVTGKPYEQYFGPGTRLTVT.

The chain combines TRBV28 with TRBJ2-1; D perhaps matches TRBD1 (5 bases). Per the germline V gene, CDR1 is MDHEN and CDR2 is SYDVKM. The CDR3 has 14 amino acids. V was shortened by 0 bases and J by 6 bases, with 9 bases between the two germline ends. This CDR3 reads CASSLWVRVNEQFF. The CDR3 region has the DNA TGTGCCAGCAGTTTATGGGTCAGGGTCAATGAGCAGTTCTTC.

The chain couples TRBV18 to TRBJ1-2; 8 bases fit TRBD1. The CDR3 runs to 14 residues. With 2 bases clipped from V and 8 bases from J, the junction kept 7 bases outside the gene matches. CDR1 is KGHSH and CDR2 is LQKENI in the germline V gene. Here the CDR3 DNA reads TGTGCCAGCTCACCAACGACAGGGGAGCGGGGCTACACCTTC. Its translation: CASSPTTGERGYTF.

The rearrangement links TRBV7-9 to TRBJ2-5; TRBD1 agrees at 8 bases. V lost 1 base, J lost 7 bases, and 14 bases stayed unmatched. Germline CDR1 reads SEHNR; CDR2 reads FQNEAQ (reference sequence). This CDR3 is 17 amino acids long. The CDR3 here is CASSLGSAGGAGRTQYF. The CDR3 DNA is TGTGCCAGCAGCTTAGGGTCTGCAGGGGGCGCCGGACGGACCCAGTACTTC.

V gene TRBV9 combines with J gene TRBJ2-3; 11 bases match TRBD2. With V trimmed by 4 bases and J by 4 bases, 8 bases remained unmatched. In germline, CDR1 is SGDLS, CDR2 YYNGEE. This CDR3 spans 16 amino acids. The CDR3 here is CASSLGTSGISDTQYF. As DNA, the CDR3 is TGTGCCAGCAGCCTCGGGACTAGCGGAATATCAGATACGCAGTATTTT.

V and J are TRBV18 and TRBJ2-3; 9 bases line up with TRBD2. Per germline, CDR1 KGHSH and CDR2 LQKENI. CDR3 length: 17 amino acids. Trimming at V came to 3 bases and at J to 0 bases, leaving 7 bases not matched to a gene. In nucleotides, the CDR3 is TGTGCCAGCTCACCCAGGGCTAGCGGGACGAGCACAGATACGCAGTATTTT. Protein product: CASSPRASGTSTDTQYF.

CDR3 coding DNA: TGTGCCAGCAGTCCCGGGTCGAACAATCAGCCCCAGCATTTT. This encodes CASSPGSNNQPQHF. The V gene is TRBV28, the J gene TRBJ1-5; D gene ambiguous. Per germline, CDR1 MDHEN and CDR2 SYDVKM. With 5 bases removed from V and 3 bases from J, the gap between germline ends came to 11 bases. The CDR3 contains 14 residues.

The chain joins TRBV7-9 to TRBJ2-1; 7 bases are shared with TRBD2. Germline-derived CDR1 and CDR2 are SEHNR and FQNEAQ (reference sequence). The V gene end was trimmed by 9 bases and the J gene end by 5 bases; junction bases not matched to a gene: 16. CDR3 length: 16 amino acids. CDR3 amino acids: CASSQSYKREDNEQFF. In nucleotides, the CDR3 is TGTGCCAGTAGCCAATCGTACAAGCGGGAAGACAATGAGCAGTTCTTC.

The chain's CDR3 is CASSDGQGRYTF. The DNA for the CDR3 is TGTGCCAGCAGCGACGGACAGGGACGCTACACCTTC. The chain recombines TRBV6-6 with TRBJ1-2; 8 nucleotides match TRBD1. Germline V CDR1 and CDR2: MNHNY, SVGAGI (reference sequence). This CDR3 spans 12 amino acids. Trimming at V came to 6 bases and at J to 9 bases, leaving 6 bases not matched to a gene.

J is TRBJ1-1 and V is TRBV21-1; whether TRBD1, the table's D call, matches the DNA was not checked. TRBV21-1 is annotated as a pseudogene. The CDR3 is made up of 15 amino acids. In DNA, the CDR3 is TGTGCCAGCAGCAACCGGGACAGGGAGGACACTGAAGCTTTCTTT. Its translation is CASSNRDREDTEAFF.

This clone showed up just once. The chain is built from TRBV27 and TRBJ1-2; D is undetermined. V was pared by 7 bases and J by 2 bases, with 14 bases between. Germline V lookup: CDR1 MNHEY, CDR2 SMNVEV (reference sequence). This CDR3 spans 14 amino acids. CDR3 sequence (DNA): TGTGCCAGCAAACCGCCCTTCGGGAACTATGGCTACACCTTC. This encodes CASKPPFGNYGYTF.